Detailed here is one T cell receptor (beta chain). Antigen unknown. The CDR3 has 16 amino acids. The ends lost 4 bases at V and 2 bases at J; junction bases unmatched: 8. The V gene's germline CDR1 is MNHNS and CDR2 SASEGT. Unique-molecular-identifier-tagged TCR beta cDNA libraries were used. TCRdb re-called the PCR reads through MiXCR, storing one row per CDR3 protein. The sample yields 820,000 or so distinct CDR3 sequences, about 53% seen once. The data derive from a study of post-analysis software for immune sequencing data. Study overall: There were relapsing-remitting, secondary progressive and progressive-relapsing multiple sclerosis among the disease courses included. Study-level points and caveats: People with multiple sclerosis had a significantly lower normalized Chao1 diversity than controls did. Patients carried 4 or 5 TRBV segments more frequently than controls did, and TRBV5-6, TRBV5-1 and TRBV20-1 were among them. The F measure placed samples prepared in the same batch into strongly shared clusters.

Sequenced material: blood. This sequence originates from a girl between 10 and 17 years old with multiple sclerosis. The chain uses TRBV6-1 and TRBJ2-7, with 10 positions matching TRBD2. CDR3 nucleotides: TGTGCCAGCAGTGGAGGGACTAGCGTTTATACCTACGAGCAGTACTTC. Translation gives CASSGGTSVYTYEQYF.